Following are 21 T cell receptor beta chains from one sample sequenced in a study of blood T cell repertoires in COVID-19. Clones were sequenced by immunoSEQ multiplex PCR, and TCRdb holds only the in-frame ones, with some missing. Among approximately 92,000 clones, about 80% were seen once, and the ten largest hold 4.1%. Sequenced material: peripheral blood. These receptors all come from a man aged 55 to 70 with acute or convalescent COVID-19.

Written as DNA, the CDR3 is TGTGCCAGCAGCTTAGTCTATTCGGGGCTAGCGGCTAGCACAGATACGCAGTATTTT. Protein product: CASSLVYSGLAASTDTQYF. This sequence joins TRBV7-9 and TRBJ2-3; 7 bases fit TRBD2. The CDR3 spans 19 residues. After removal of 1 base from V and 0 bases from J, the junction contained 13 bases not matched to a gene. The germline CDR1 and CDR2 sequences are SEHNR and FQNEAQ (reference sequence).

This sequence joins TRBV3-1 (or the pseudogene TRBV3-2) and TRBJ1-4; tentative D call: TRBD1 (5 bases). Germline V lookup: CDR1 LGHDT, CDR2 YNNKEL (reference sequence). This CDR3 region has 14 residues. V was cut by 2 bases and J by 6 bases, with 10 bases left in between. As DNA, the CDR3 is TGTGCCAGCAGCCAAAAGGGGCCCGATGAAAAACTGTTTTTT. Translation: CASSQKGPDEKLFF.

V is TRBV18 and J is TRBJ1-2; D may be TRBD1 (6 bases). The CDR3 totals 17 residues. Germline V gene lookup returns CDR1 KGHSH and CDR2 LQKENI. V gave up 6 bases and J gave up 3 bases, with 23 bases separating them. CDR3 nucleotides: TGTGCCAGCTCCCTTAAAACTTCACAGGGATCTTACTATGGCTACACCTTC. Its translation: CASSLKTSQGSYYGYTF.

The table lists this clone with a few counts. This rearrangement joins TRBV6-1 to TRBJ2-7, with 7 bases fitting TRBD1. The CDR3 sequence is 13 residues long. Germline V gene data show CDR1 as MNHNS and CDR2 as SASEGT. Losses at the gene ends were 7 bases for V and 5 bases for J; bases not matched to a gene: 8. The CDR3: CASKSPDRHEQYV. The CDR3 DNA reads as TGTGCCAGCAAATCCCCGGACAGGCACGAGCAGTACGTC.

The rearrangement joins TRBV11-3 to TRBJ2-1; D gene unclear. There are 11 residues in the CDR3. Germline CDR1 SGHNT, CDR2 YENEEA. Trimming cost V 7 bases and J 3 bases, with 4 bases left between them. CDR3 protein: CASTHYNEQFF. CDR3 in DNA: TGTGCCAGCACCCACTACAATGAGCAGTTCTTC.

The V call is TRBV7-9, the J call TRBJ1-2; the D is unclear. Per the germline V gene, CDR1 is SEHNR and CDR2 is FQNEAQ (reference sequence). This CDR3 spans 15 amino acids. Trimming stripped 5 bases from V and 2 bases from J, with 15 bases between. The CDR3 nucleotides read TGTGCCAGCAGCCATTACGCGGAGGCAAACTATGGCTACACCTTC. Translating it yields CASSHYAEANYGYTF.

This clone appeared a single time. The J gene is TRBJ2-7, the V gene TRBV12-3 or TRBV12-4; the match to TRBD1 covers 7 bases. V gave up 6 bases and J gave up 4 bases; unmatched junction bases: 6. This CDR3 region has 13 residues. This CDR3 is CASSPGTAYEQYF. CDR3 nucleotides: TGTGCCAGCAGCCCCGGGACAGCTTACGAGCAGTACTTC.

This clone came up a few times. This rearrangement joins TRBV7-9 to TRBJ1-1; a possible D gene is TRBD1 (5 bases). The V end lost 7 bases, the J end lost 7 bases, and 16 bases lay between the germline ends. The germline V gene has CDR1 SEHNR and CDR2 FQNEAQ (reference sequence). The length of the CDR3 is 13 residues. The CDR3: CASMPGRSSEAFF. Here the CDR3 DNA reads TGTGCCAGCATGCCAGGGCGGTCTAGTGAAGCTTTCTTT.

This chain joins TRBV11-3 and TRBJ1-1; D is undetermined. CDR1 is SGHNT, CDR2 YENEEA, per germline. V lost 1 base to trimming and J lost 0 bases, with 6 bases between them. The length of the CDR3 is 14 residues. In DNA, the CDR3 is TGTGCCAGCAGCTTAGCGACACTGAACACTGAAGCTTTCTTT. The encoded protein is CASSLATLNTEAFF. Drawing the rest from reference TRBV11-3 and TRBJ1-1, the complete variable domain is EAGVVQSPRYKIIEKKQPVAFWCNPISGHNTLYWYLQNLGQGPELLIRYENEEAVDDSQLPKDRFSAERLKGVDSTLKIQPAELGDSAVYLCASSLATLNTEAFFGQGTRLTVV.

Here the CDR3 reads CASSIFSGGAETQYF. In nucleotides, the CDR3 is TGTGCCAGTAGTATATTCAGCGGGGGGGCCGAGACCCAGTACTTC. The rearrangement uses TRBV19 and TRBJ2-5; 10 bases fit TRBD2. V lost 2 bases and J lost 5; bases outside the gene matches: 5. Germline V gene lookup returns CDR1 LNHDA and CDR2 SQIVND (reference sequence). The CDR3 runs to 15 residues.

V usage is TRBV6-5 and J usage is TRBJ1-2; perhaps TRBD1 as D (5 bases). CDR1 MNHEY and CDR2 SVGAGI come from the germline V gene. CDR3 size: 13 residues. Trimming removed 7 bases at V and 4 bases at J, with 13 bases between. The CDR3, as DNA: TGTGCCAGCACGGGGGGAAGAACCTATGGCTACACCTTC. Its translation: CASTGGRTYGYTF.

The chain combines TRBV19 with TRBJ1-2; D possibly corresponds to TRBD1 (5 bases). The CDR3 sequence is 16 residues long. Deletions cut 7 bases from V and 0 bases from J, with 18 bases between. Germline V gene sequence: CDR1 LNHDA, CDR2 SQIVND (reference sequence). The CDR3 nucleotides are TGTGCCAGTACACCCGGGGACTCCAGAGCTAACTATGGCTACACCTTC. Translated: CASTPGDSRANYGYTF. The full variable domain, in which reference TRBV19 and TRBJ1-2 provide the parts outside the CDR3, is DGGITQSPKYLFRKEGQNVTLSCEQNLNHDAMYWYRQDPGQGLRLIYYSQIVNDFQKGDIAEGYSVSREKKESFPLTVTSAQKNPTAFYLCASTPGDSRANYGYTFGSGTRLTVV.

This clone was observed once. The chain employs TRBV7-9 and TRBJ1-1; weak D call: TRBD1 (6 bases). Germline lookup yields CDR1 SEHNR and CDR2 FQNEAQ (reference sequence). The CDR3 is made up of 15 amino acids. The ends were cut back, 2 bases at V and 7 bases at J, with 17 bases in the middle. This chain's CDR3 is CASSLSAQGASEAFF. The CDR3 bases are TGTGCCAGCAGCTTATCTGCACAGGGCGCGAGTGAAGCTTTCTTT.

This chain joins TRBV3-1 (or the pseudogene TRBV3-2) and TRBJ2-1; TRBD2 is a possible D gene (5 bases). Trimming removed 0 bases at V and 0 bases at J, with 15 bases between. The CDR3 is made up of 18 amino acids. Germline lookup yields CDR1 LGHDT and CDR2 YNNKEL (reference sequence). CDR3 bases: TGTGCCAGCAGCCAAGAGGGTCGGGGATTGGGCTCCTACAATGAGCAGTTCTTC. The encoded protein is CASSQEGRGLGSYNEQFF.

V gene TRBV27 combines with J gene TRBJ2-3; 7 positions agree with TRBD2. V trimming: 4 bases; J trimming: 1 base; junction bases outside the gene matches: 5. This CDR3 has 15 amino acids. CDR1 is MNHEY, CDR2 SMNVEV, per germline (reference sequence). The CDR3: CASSSAGDGTDTQYF. DNA of the CDR3: TGTGCCAGCAGTTCGGCGGGAGATGGCACAGATACGCAGTATTTT.

The genes are TRBV5-1 and TRBJ2-7; a weak D match, TRBD1 (6 bases). Germline CDR1 and CDR2: SGHRS and YFSETQ. V was pared by 3 bases and J by 5 bases, with 12 bases between. The CDR3 spans 13 residues. This CDR3 reads CASSSGQSNEQYF. CDR3 nucleotide sequence: TGCGCCAGCAGCTCTGGACAGTCGAACGAGCAGTACTTC. Full variable domain (rest looked up from reference TRBV5-1 and TRBJ2-7): KAGVTQTPRYLIKTRGQQVTLSCSPISGHRSVSWYQQTPGQGLQFLFEYFSETQRNKGNFPGRFSGRQFSNSRSEMNVSTLELGDSALYLCASSSGQSNEQYFGPGTRLTVT.

The chain has TRBV19 and TRBJ1-2; 7 nucleotides match TRBD1. This CDR3 has 15 residues. J gave up 1 base and V 6 bases, and 8 bases lay outside the gene matches. Germline V CDR1 and CDR2: LNHDA, SQIVND (reference sequence). The CDR3 bases are TGTGCCAGTAGACCGGACAGGTCAAGTAACTATGGCTACACCTTC. It yields the protein CASRPDRSSNYGYTF. Based on the CDR3 plus reference TRBV19 and TRBJ1-2, the full variable domain is DGGITQSPKYLFRKEGQNVTLSCEQNLNHDAMYWYRQDPGQGLRLIYYSQIVNDFQKGDIAEGYSVSREKKESFPLTVTSAQKNPTAFYLCASRPDRSSNYGYTFGSGTRLTVV.

This chain uses TRBV6-5 with TRBJ1-2; TRBD1 is a possible D gene (6 bases). Germline assignment: CDR1 MNHEY and CDR2 SVGAGI. V shed 8 bases and J shed 12 bases, with 16 bases lying between them. The CDR3 length is 11 residues. The DNA for the CDR3 is TGTGCCAGCGGTAATAACAGGGAAGACACCTTC. It codes for CASGNNREDTF.

Only one count was recorded for this clone. V is TRBV3-1 (or the pseudogene TRBV3-2) and J is TRBJ2-3; TRBD2 aligns across 7 bases. Germline CDR1 is LGHDT and CDR2 is YNNKEL (reference sequence). After removal of 4 bases from V and 3 bases from J, the junction contained 13 bases not matched to a gene. CDR3 size: 17 residues. CDR3 coding DNA: TGTGCCAGCAGCCTTAGGTCTTCCGGGAGGATTACAGATACGCAGTATTTT. As protein: CASSLRSSGRITDTQYF.

This chain uses TRBV7-3 with TRBJ2-1, with 9 nucleotides matching TRBD1. The V and J ends lost 5 bases and 9 bases, in that order; junction bases with no gene match: 8. Germline CDR1 is SGHTA and CDR2 is FQGTGA. The CDR3 has 14 amino acids. The CDR3 loop is CASSTGQGRGEQFF. CDR3 in DNA: TGTGCCAGCAGCACGGGACAGGGTCGAGGTGAGCAGTTCTTC. Full variable domain (outside the CDR3, taken from reference TRBV7-3 and TRBJ2-1): GAGVSQTPSNKVTEKGKYVELRCDPISGHTALYWYRQSLGQGPEFLIYFQGTGAADDSGLPNDRFFAVRPEGSVSTLKIQRTERGDSAVYLCASSTGQGRGEQFFGPGTRLTVL.

This chain connects TRBV3-1 (or the pseudogene TRBV3-2) to TRBJ1-4, with D tentatively TRBD1 (5 bases). V lost 2 bases to trimming and J lost 2 bases, with 12 bases between them. Per germline, CDR1 LGHDT and CDR2 YNNKEL (reference sequence). This CDR3 contains 16 residues. CDR3 protein: CASSQLWGVTNEKLFF. The CDR3 DNA sequence: TGTGCCAGCAGCCAACTCTGGGGGGTTACTAATGAAAAACTGTTTTTT.